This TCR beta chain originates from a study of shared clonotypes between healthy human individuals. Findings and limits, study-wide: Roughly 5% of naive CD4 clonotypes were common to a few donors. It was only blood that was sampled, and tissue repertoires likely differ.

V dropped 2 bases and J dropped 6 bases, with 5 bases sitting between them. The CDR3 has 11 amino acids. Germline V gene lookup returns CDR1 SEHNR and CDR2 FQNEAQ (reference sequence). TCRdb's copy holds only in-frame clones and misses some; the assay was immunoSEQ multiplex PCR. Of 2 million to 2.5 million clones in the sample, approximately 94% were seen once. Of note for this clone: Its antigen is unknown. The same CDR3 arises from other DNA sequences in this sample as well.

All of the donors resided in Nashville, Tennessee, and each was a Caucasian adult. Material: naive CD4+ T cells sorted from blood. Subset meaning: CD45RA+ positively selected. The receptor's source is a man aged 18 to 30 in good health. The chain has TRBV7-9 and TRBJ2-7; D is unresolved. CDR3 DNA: TGTGCCAGCAGCTTAAATCGCGAGCAGTACTTC. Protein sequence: CASSLNREQYF. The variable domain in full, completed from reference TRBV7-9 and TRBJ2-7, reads DTGVSQNPRHKITKRGQNVTFRCDPISEHNRLYWYRQTLGQGPEFLTYFQNEAQLEKSRLLSDRFSAERPKGSFSTLEIQRTEQGDSAMYLCASSLNREQYFGPGTRLTVT.